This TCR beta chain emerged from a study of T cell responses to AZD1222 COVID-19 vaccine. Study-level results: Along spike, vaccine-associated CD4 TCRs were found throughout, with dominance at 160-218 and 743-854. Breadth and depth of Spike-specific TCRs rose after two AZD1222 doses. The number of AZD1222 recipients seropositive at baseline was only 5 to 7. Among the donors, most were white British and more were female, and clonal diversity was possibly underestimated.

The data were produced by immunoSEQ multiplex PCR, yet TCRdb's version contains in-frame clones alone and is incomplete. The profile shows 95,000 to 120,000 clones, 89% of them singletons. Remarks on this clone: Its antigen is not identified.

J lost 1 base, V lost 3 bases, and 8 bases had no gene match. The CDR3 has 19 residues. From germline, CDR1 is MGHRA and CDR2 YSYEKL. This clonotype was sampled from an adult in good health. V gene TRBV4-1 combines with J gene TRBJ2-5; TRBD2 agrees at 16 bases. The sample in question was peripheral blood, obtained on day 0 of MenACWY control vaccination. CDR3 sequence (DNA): TGCGCCAGCAGCCAGGGCGGGACTAGCGGGGGGGTTTCCCAAGAGACCCAGTACTTC. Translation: CASSQGGTSGGVSQETQYF.